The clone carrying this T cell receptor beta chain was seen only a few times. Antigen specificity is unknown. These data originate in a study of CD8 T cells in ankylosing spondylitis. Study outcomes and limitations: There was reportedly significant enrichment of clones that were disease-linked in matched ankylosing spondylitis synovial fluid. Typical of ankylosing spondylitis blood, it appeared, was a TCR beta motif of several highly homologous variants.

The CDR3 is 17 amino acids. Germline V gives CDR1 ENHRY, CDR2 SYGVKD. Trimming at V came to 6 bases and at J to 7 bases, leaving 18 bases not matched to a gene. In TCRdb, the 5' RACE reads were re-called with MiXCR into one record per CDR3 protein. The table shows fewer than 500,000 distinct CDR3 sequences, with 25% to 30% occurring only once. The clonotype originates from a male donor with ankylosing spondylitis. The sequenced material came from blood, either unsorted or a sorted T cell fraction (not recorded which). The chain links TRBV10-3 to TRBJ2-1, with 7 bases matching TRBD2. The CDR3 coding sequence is TGTGCCATCAGCCTCAGCGGGAACGGACTAATAGTTAATGAGCAGTTCTTC. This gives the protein CAISLSGNGLIVNEQFF.